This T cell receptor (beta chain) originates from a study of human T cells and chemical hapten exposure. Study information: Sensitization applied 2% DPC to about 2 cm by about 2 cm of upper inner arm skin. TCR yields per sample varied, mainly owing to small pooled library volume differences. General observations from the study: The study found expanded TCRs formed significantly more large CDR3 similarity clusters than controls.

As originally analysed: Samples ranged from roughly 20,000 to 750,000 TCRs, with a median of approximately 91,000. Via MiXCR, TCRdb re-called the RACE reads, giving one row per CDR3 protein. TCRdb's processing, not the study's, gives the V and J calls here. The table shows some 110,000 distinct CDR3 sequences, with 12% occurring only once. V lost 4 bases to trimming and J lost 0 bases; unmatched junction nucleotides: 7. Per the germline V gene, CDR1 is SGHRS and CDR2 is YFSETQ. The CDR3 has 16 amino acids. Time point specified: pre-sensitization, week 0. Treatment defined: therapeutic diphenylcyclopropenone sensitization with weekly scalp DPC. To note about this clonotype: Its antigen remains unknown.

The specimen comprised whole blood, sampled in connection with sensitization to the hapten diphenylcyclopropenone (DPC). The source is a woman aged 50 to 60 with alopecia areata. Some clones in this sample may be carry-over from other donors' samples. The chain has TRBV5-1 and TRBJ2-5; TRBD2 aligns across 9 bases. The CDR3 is CASSRRLAGDQETQYF. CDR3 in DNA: TGCGCCAGCAGCAGGAGATTAGCGGGGGACCAAGAGACCCAGTACTTC.